The entry below describes one T cell receptor beta chain. Antigen unknown. This sample stems from a study of T cell repertoires in cytomegalovirus infection. CDR1 and CDR2 (germline): DFQATT, SNEGSKA (reference sequence). The CDR3 spans 12 residues. V was clipped by 5 bases and J by 6 bases, with 13 bases between them. TCRdb itself ran the reads through MiXCR, one entry per CDR3 protein. This table has 450,000 to 650,000 distinct CDR3 sequences, under 45% appearing once. The sample was cultured PBMCs, taken from culture after CMV antigen stimulation. The receptor comes from a human donor in good health (CMV status not recorded). Some clones in this sample may be carry-over from other donors' samples. V and J are TRBV20-1 and TRBJ2-5, with D perhaps being TRBD1 or TRBD2 (5 bases each). This CDR3 is CSAGDGGKTQYF. CDR3 coding DNA: TGCAGTGCTGGGGACGGTGGGAAGACCCAGTACTTC.